The 15 T cell receptor beta chains in this list originate from one sample, sequenced in a study. TCRdb itself ran the 5' RACE reads through MiXCR, one entry per CDR3 protein. Among 35,000 to 50,000 distinct CDR3 sequences, 25% to 35% were seen once, and the ten largest hold roughly 4.1%. The sample comprised tumor-infiltrating memory CD4+ T cells sorted from the breast tumor. The subset was: memory CD4+ T cells, CD4+CD45RO+CD25-. These receptors all come from a female donor with breast cancer.

The chain links TRBV6-5 to TRBJ2-5; D might be TRBD1 (5 bases). This CDR3 is 13 amino acids long. V lost 6 bases to trimming and J lost 3 bases, with 11 bases between them. Germline CDR1 reads MNHEY; CDR2 reads SVGAGI. Here the CDR3 DNA reads TGTGCCAGCAGACCCCAAGGGGAAGAGACCCAGTACTTC. Its translation: CASRPQGEETQYF.

This clonotype showed up many times. The V call is TRBV7-6, the J call TRBJ2-1, with 11 bases fitting TRBD2. The CDR3 has 17 residues. Germline values: CDR1 SGHVS, CDR2 FNYEAQ. Losses at the gene ends were 1 base for V and 10 bases for J; bases not matched to a gene: 12. The CDR3 here is CASSLEETSGTAGEQFF. CDR3 sequence (DNA): TGTGCCAGCAGCTTAGAAGAGACTAGCGGGACGGCAGGGGAGCAGTTCTTC.

In this sample, this clonotype turned up a few times. The chain links TRBV5-1 to TRBJ2-7, with TRBD1 identical over 7 bases. Trimming removed 4 bases from V and 2 bases from J; junction bases left unmatched: 9. The length of the CDR3 is 15 residues. Germline loops: CDR1 SGHRS, CDR2 YFSETQ. The CDR3 DNA reads as TGCGCCAGCAGCCTGACCGGGACAGAGCCCTACGAGCAGTACTTC. It encodes CASSLTGTEPYEQYF.

This clonotype was picked up a small number of times. The chain couples TRBV4-1 to TRBJ1-6; 7 bases align to TRBD1. The germline V gene has CDR1 MGHRA and CDR2 YSYEKL. The length of the CDR3 is 16 residues. After removal of 4 bases from V and 10 bases from J, the junction contained 13 bases not matched to a gene. CDR3 nucleotide sequence: TGCGCCAGCAGCCCCAGAAAGTGGGACAGAGGATCACCCCTCCACTTT. Its protein product is CASSPRKWDRGSPLHF.

This clonotype was recorded a few times. The J gene is TRBJ2-3, the V gene TRBV4-3; D is uncertain. The V end was cut by 0 bases, the J end by 2 bases, with 9 bases between. Germline lookup yields CDR1 LGHNA and CDR2 YSLEER. The CDR3 sequence is 15 residues long. The DNA for the CDR3 is TGCGCCAGCAGCCAAGATCTTAGATACACAGATACGCAGTATTTT. It codes for CASSQDLRYTDTQYF.

This clonotype was counted a few times. The chain is built from TRBV20-1 and TRBJ2-1; maybe TRBD2 (5 bases). Trimming stripped 6 bases from V and 9 bases from J, with 12 bases between. CDR3 length: 11 residues. CDR1 is DFQATT and CDR2 is SNEGSKA in the germline V gene (reference sequence). Here the CDR3 DNA reads TGCAGTGCCCCTTCCGGAGGTGAGCAGTTCTTC. Translation gives CSAPSGGEQFF.

The V call is TRBV29-1, the J call TRBJ1-5, with TRBD1 matching over 9 bases. There are 13 residues in the CDR3. With V trimmed by 7 bases and J by 3 bases, 4 bases remained unmatched. Looked up from germline, CDR1 is SQVTM and CDR2 is ANQGSEA. The DNA for the CDR3 is TGCAGCGCCCGGACAGGGGACAATCAGCCCCAGCATTTT. Translated, it gives CSARTGDNQPQHF. Filled out from reference TRBV29-1 and TRBJ1-5, the complete variable domain reads SAVISQKPSRDICQRGTSLTIQCQVDSQVTMMFWYRQQPGQSLTLIATANQGSEATYESGFVIDKFPISRPNLTFSTLTVSNMSPEDSSIYLCSARTGDNQPQHFGDGTRLSIL.

V usage is TRBV6-1 and J usage is TRBJ2-2; perhaps TRBD2 as D (7 bases). There are 12 residues in the CDR3. The germline V gene encodes CDR1 MNHNS and CDR2 SASEGT. V lost 8 bases, J lost 6 bases, and 10 bases lay in between. DNA for the CDR3: TGTGCCAGCTGGGGGGGCCCCGGGGAGCTGTTTTTT. It is translated as CASWGGPGELFF.

J is TRBJ2-1 and V is TRBV30; 8 bases fit TRBD2. The V segment lost 0 bases and the J segment 8 bases; nucleotides outside the gene matches: 9. Germline V gene data show CDR1 as GTSNPN and CDR2 as SVGIG (reference sequence). The length of the CDR3 is 15 residues. The CDR3 nucleotides read TGTGCCTGGAGTGTACAAGCGGGAGCAAAGGATGAGCAGTTCTTC. Protein product: CAWSVQAGAKDEQFF.

The chain links TRBV9 to TRBJ2-1; D is undetermined. The germline V gene encodes CDR1 SGDLS and CDR2 YYNGEE. The CDR3 loop spans 14 amino acids. Trimming shortened V by 0 bases and J by 0 bases, and 4 bases separated the two germline ends. The CDR3 spells CASSVASSYNEQFF. The CDR3, as DNA: TGTGCCAGCAGCGTAGCTAGCTCCTACAATGAGCAGTTCTTC. Variable domain in full (rest from reference TRBV9 and TRBJ2-1): DSGVTQTPKHLITATGQRVTLRCSPRSGDLSVYWYQQSLDQGLQFLIQYYNGEERAKGNILERFSAQQFPDLHSELNLSSLELGDSALYFCASSVASSYNEQFFGPGTRLTVL.

The CDR3 DNA sequence: TGTGCCAGCAGCCCTCGGGGTAGCACTAATGAAAAACTGTTTTTT. Translating gives CASSPRGSTNEKLFF. The chain links TRBV7-9 to TRBJ1-4; D gene uncertain. V dropped 5 bases and J dropped 2 bases, with 12 bases sitting between them. Germline-derived CDR1 and CDR2 are SEHNR and FQNEAQ (reference sequence). The CDR3 is 15 amino acids.

In its sample, this clonotype was seen a few times. The chain carries TRBV7-2 and TRBJ2-7; D is tentatively TRBD1 or TRBD2 (5 bases each). V gave up 2 bases and J gave up 1 base, with 12 bases separating them. Germline V gene data show CDR1 as SGHTA and CDR2 as FQGNSA. CDR3 length equals 15 residues. In DNA form, the CDR3 reads TGTGCCAGCAGCTTATCTCGTGGGGGATCCTACGAGCAGTACTTC. Its translation: CASSLSRGGSYEQYF.

Only a few counts were recorded for this clonotype. This sequence joins TRBV4-1 and TRBJ1-2; 8 nucleotides match TRBD1. Unmatched junction bases numbered 9, after V lost 4 bases and J lost 2 bases. Per germline, CDR1 MGHRA and CDR2 YSYEKL. The CDR3 totals 16 residues. CDR3 sequence (DNA): TGCGCCAGCAGCCCGGGGACAGGACTACCGAACTATGGCTACACCTTC. Its translation: CASSPGTGLPNYGYTF.

The sample holds many counts of this clonotype. The chain is built from TRBV7-2 and TRBJ2-3, with D unresolved. The germline gives CDR1 SGHTA, CDR2 FQGNSA. The V gene lost 6 bases and the J gene lost 2 bases, with 6 bases spanning the gap. This CDR3 is 12 amino acids long. The CDR3 nucleotides are TGTGCCAGCAGACACAACACAGATACGCAGTATTTT. Its translation is CASRHNTDTQYF.

This clonotype has just a few counts. The CDR3 spells CASSLGPNYGYTF. The DNA for the CDR3 is TGTGCCAGCAGCTTGGGGCCCAACTATGGCTACACCTTC. This chain joins TRBV28 and TRBJ1-2; possibly TRBD1 for D (5 bases). V shed 6 bases and J shed 2 bases, with 10 bases lying between them. Germline CDR1 reads MDHEN; CDR2 reads SYDVKM. The CDR3 covers 13 residues.